This TCR beta chain was documented in a study of post-analysis software for immune sequencing data (dated by TCRdb to between 2015 and 2016). With regard to the full study: Relapsing-remitting, secondary progressive and progressive-relapsing multiple sclerosis were recorded as disease courses, and subtype annotation was lacking for some patients. The multiple sclerosis patient repertoires were compared with 11 previously published healthy control repertoires from donors aged about 6 to 28 years. A subset of samples was prepared in parallel using single-end sample barcoding, then pooled and co-amplified after Illumina adapter ligation. Study-level results and caveats: The multiple sclerosis patient group was slightly younger than the control group. Direct clustering with F measure showed strong co-clustering of samples prepared in the same batch, prompting a batch-effect correction. Significantly lower normalized Chao1 diversity was found in multiple sclerosis patients than in controls, suggesting substantial peripheral T-cell clonal expansion. Several TRBV segments, including TRBV5-6, TRBV5-1 and TRBV20-1, were significantly more frequent in patients than controls.

To demonstrate the VDJtools post-analysis software, TCR beta repertoires were profiled from the peripheral blood of 13 young patients with multiple sclerosis. The patients with multiple sclerosis were children and adolescents between about 6 and 16 years of age. Concerning this clonotype: What this receptor recognizes is not known. It has no much larger one-base neighbor in the sample; base qualities were not kept.

Library preparation employed PCR. Reads for this sample came from an Illumina HiSeq 2500. To reduce PCR and sequencing biases, unique molecular identifiers were incorporated into the TCR beta cDNA libraries. Approximately 500,000 cDNA molecules were obtained per 1 to 10 million input T cells, so each molecule approximated one T cell. The same protocol used for the earlier healthy control dataset was applied to prepare and sequence the patient libraries. Samples belonging to the same batch were prepared together, multiplexed and sequenced on a shared HiSeq lane. The published analysis was carried out like this. MIGEC handled the raw barcoded reads, throwing out single-read molecular identifier groups before consensus assembly and CDR3 extraction. VDJtools was used for post-analysis of the clonotype tables, with diversity normalized by down-sampling every dataset to the smallest sample size. In repertoire overlap clustering, CDR3 amino acid sequences, but not nucleotide sequences, were matched to correct batch-related cross-sample contamination. In-frame beta chains were kept once TCRdb had trimmed the public reads at Q25 with fastp and called clones with MiXCR. Each CDR3 protein appears once, grouped with its most common genes and DNA. TCRdb, not the original authors, processed these V and J calls. Present in this sample are some 690,000 distinct CDR3 sequences, roughly 29% of which were seen just once. The top ten clones comprise about 0.5% of the sample.

The CDR3 sequence holds 11 residues, the cysteine and phenylalanine included. This entry keeps only the CDR3 DNA: 33 bases, framed from base 1. The junction shows trimming of 6 bases on V and 8 bases on J, plus 10 bases between the germline ends. This sequence originates from a girl under 18 with multiple sclerosis. The receptor chain draws on TRBV12-3 or TRBV12-4 and TRBJ1-2, with the D gene uncertain. Sequencing was carried out using blood. The nucleotide sequence is TGTGCCAGCAGCGCCCTTAAGGGCTACACCTTC. The resulting protein is CASSALKGYTF.